The entry that follows covers one TCR beta chain sequence. Its target is unknown. The whole isolated RNA underwent reverse transcription, so sequencing captured expressed TCRB transcripts. Profiling relied on immunoSEQ multiplex PCR, and the TCRdb table lists in-frame clones only, not all of them. The sample lists 500,000 to 700,000 clones, 15% to 17% occurring once. This record comes from a study of beta chain features in type 1 diabetes. Study-level points and caveats: Healthy donors had naive, central memory and Treg TCRB repertoires that appeared less similar than those seen among patients. There was a moderate but significant shortening of TCRB CDR3s in all four CD4+ subsets of Type 1 diabetes patients.

Germline CDR1 reads SGHVS; CDR2 reads FQNEAQ. The CDR3 length is 14 residues. The ends were cut back, 5 bases at V and 5 bases at J, with 15 bases in the middle. Using CD45RO/CCR7/CD25/CD127/CD95/CD27, CD4+ naive, central memory, regulatory and stem cell-like memory cells were sorted. Purity of each sorted population was above 95%. This rearrangement joins TRBV7-8 to TRBJ1-1, with D possibly being TRBD1 (5 bases). Sequenced: naive CD4+ T cells from blood. This clonotype was sampled from a man aged 18 to 30 in good health. The CDR3 nucleotides read TGTGCCAGCAGCCCCGCCGGGACTAAAACTGAAGCTTTCTTT. Translating it yields CASSPAGTKTEAFF.